This T cell receptor beta chain was recorded in a study of blood T cell repertoires in COVID-19. Study information: Samples taken during acute and convalescent COVID-19 were collected in the United States, Italy and Spain. T cells, B-cell-depleted T cells, or PBMCs provided the cDNA or gDNA that served as material.

How the authors handled the data: Reference gene primers were amplified, and this amplification served to estimate nucleated cell counts. Here immunoSEQ multiplex PCR was the method, and the copy in TCRdb shows in-frame clones only, minus some. D and trimming were read from the DNA, whereas the V and J calls and clone size are those reported in that table. The sample shows 86,000 or so clones, 82% of them seen only once. The source is a woman older than 75 with acute or convalescent COVID-19. The source material was peripheral blood.

The DNA for the CDR3 is TGTGCCAGCAGCGTCCGGCAGGATCAGGCCTATGGCTACACCTTC. Its protein is CASSVRQDQAYGYTF. The chain joins TRBV9 to TRBJ1-2; D unresolved. Germline CDR1 is SGDLS and CDR2 is YYNGEE. The CDR3 has 15 residues. V shed 2 bases and J shed 4 bases, with 15 bases lying between them.